The 13 T cell receptor beta chains presented below share a single source sample, sequenced in a study of T-cell reconstitution after alpha-beta-depleted transplantation in children. During its preparation, the TCRbeta library received unique molecular identifiers. Using its own MiXCR run on the PCR reads, TCRdb lists one record per CDR3 protein. The sample has 580,000 or so distinct CDR3 sequences, roughly 23% seen once. The sequences come from PBMCs, mostly from graft donor cells, collected 360 days after TCRalphabeta/CD19-depleted stem cell transplant. Every receptor here comes from a boy younger than two who had a stem cell transplant for acute myeloid leukemia, so the T cells may come from the graft donor.

The chain recombines TRBV7-9 with TRBJ2-2; 8 bases align to TRBD2. The CDR3 extends over 15 amino acids. Trimming at V came to 5 bases and at J to 5 bases, leaving 7 bases not matched to a gene. Germline V gene lookup returns CDR1 SEHNR and CDR2 FQNEAQ (reference sequence). The CDR3 nucleotides read TGTGCCAGCAGCCTTAGCGGGGTGAAGACCGGGGAGCTGTTTTTT. It yields the protein CASSLSGVKTGELFF.

Only a few counts were recorded for this clonotype. The V call is TRBV7-9, the J call TRBJ1-3; weak D call: TRBD1 (5 bases). The CDR3 totals 15 residues. V shed 5 bases and J shed 0 bases, with 11 bases lying between them. Germline assignment: CDR1 SEHNR and CDR2 FQNEAQ (reference sequence). CDR3 residues: CASSPWGSSGNTIYF. The CDR3 bases are TGTGCCAGCAGCCCCTGGGGCAGCTCTGGAAACACCATATATTTT.

In its sample, this clonotype was seen many times. The chain has TRBV25-1 and TRBJ1-4, with 7 positions matching TRBD1. The CDR3 contains 12 residues. Germline CDR1 is MGHDK and CDR2 is SYGVNS. With V trimmed by 8 bases and J by 8 bases, 5 bases remained unmatched. In DNA form, the CDR3 reads TGTGCCAGCGGCCAGGGGGGCGAAAAACTGTTTTTT. Translated, it gives CASGQGGEKLFF.

The V gene is TRBV6-2 or TRBV6-3, the J gene TRBJ1-5; TRBD1 matches 7 bases. The CDR3 is made up of 16 amino acids. V shed 0 bases, J shed 2 bases, and the junction held 4 bases outside the gene matches. The germline gives CDR1 MNHEY, CDR2 SVGEGT. In DNA form, the CDR3 reads TGTGCCAGCAGTTACTCCTTCCAGGGGGGCAATCAGCCCCAGCATTTT. Its protein product is CASSYSFQGGNQPQHF.

This clonotype appeared many times. The V call is TRBV7-9, the J call TRBJ2-5, with D perhaps matching TRBD2 (6 bases). The germline gives CDR1 SEHNR, CDR2 FQNEAQ (reference sequence). Between the trimmed V and J ends, which lost 5 bases and 4 bases, there was a span of 14 bases. The CDR3 is made up of 14 amino acids. The CDR3 is CASSGLLRRETQYF. The CDR3 DNA is TGTGCCAGCAGCGGACTATTGAGGAGAGAGACCCAGTACTTC.

This clonotype was picked up many times. The chain has TRBV6-2 or TRBV6-3 and TRBJ2-6, with a weak D call TRBD1 (6 bases). Germline lookup yields CDR1 MNHEY and CDR2 SVGEGT. Trimming took 10 bases from V and 2 from J, leaving 9 bases between them. The CDR3 length is 13 residues. This CDR3 is CATTGTGANVLTF. The CDR3 DNA reads as TGTGCCACCACAGGGACTGGGGCCAACGTCCTGACTTTC.

This rearrangement joins TRBV10-2 to TRBJ2-3; D possibly uses TRBD1 or TRBD2 (5 bases each). Germline V gene sequence: CDR1 WSHSY, CDR2 SAAADI. The V and J ends lost 3 bases and 1 base respectively, with 20 bases between them. This CDR3 comprises 18 residues. CDR3 region: CASSERDRHHARTDTQYF. DNA for the CDR3: TGCGCCAGCAGTGAACGGGACCGCCATCACGCTCGCACAGATACGCAGTATTTT.

The gene calls are TRBV6-2 or TRBV6-3 and TRBJ1-4; 11 positions agree with TRBD1. This CDR3 has 21 residues. Germline CDR1 and CDR2: MNHEY and SVGEGT. V gave up 5 bases and J gave up 3 bases; unmatched junction bases: 20. The CDR3 region is CASSRVPGQGVPDSANEKLFF. Written as DNA, the CDR3 is TGTGCCAGCAGTCGTGTTCCGGGACAGGGGGTTCCCGACTCGGCTAATGAAAAACTGTTTTTT.

J is TRBJ1-2 and V is TRBV18, with TRBD1 identical over 7 bases. This CDR3 comprises 14 residues. CDR1 and CDR2 from the germline V gene are KGHSH and LQKENI. V was clipped by 2 bases and J by 8 bases; unmatched bases: 8. The CDR3 spells CASSPWGQLVGYTF. CDR3 in DNA: TGTGCCAGCTCACCATGGGGACAGTTAGTGGGCTACACCTTC.

This clonotype was seen only a few times. The rearrangement joins TRBV29-1 to TRBJ2-7; 10 nucleotides line up with TRBD1. J gave up 3 bases and V 1 base, and 6 bases lay outside the gene matches. Per the germline V gene, CDR1 is SQVTM and CDR2 is ANQGSEA. The CDR3 has 15 amino acids. The CDR3 sequence: CSVEASWTGGYEQYF. The CDR3, as DNA: TGCAGCGTTGAAGCTTCTTGGACAGGGGGCTACGAGCAGTACTTC.

This clonotype was found many times. V gene TRBV12-3 or TRBV12-4 combines with J gene TRBJ2-1; weak D call: TRBD2 (6 bases). V gave up 6 bases and J gave up 5 bases, with 17 bases separating them. The CDR3 has 15 amino acids. CDR3 DNA sequence: TGTGCCAGCAGCCGTAGCGGAGGGATTAACAATGAGCAGTTCTTC. As protein: CASSRSGGINNEQFF.

The genes are TRBV28 and TRBJ2-3, with no clear D. In germline, CDR1 is MDHEN, CDR2 SYDVKM. Trimming shortened V by 9 bases and J by 2 bases, and 12 bases separated the two germline ends. The CDR3 spans 13 residues. The CDR3 is CASGLGNTDTQYF. The CDR3 DNA is TGTGCCAGTGGCTTGGGAAACACAGATACGCAGTATTTT.

This clonotype was seen a few times. The chain recombines TRBV10-2 with TRBJ2-7; 9 nucleotides line up with TRBD2. V gave up 8 bases and J gave up 7 bases; unmatched junction bases: 12. The CDR3 spans 14 residues. CDR1 is WSHSY and CDR2 is SAAADI in the germline V gene. This CDR3 is CASHSGGALREQYV. CDR3 nucleotide sequence: TGCGCCAGCCATAGCGGGGGCGCCCTTCGGGAGCAGTACGTC.